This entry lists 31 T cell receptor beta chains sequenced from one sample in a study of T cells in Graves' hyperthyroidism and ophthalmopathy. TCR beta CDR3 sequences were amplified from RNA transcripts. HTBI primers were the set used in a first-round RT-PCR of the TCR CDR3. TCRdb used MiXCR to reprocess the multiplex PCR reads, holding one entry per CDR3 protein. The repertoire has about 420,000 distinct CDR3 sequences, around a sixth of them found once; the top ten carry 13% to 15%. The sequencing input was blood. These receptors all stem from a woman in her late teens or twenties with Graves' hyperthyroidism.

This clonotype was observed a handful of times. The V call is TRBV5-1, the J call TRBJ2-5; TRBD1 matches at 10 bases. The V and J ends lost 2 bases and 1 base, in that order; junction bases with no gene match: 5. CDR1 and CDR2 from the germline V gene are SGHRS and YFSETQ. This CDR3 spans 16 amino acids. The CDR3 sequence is CASSFRDRGIQETQYF. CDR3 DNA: TGCGCCAGCAGCTTCAGGGACAGGGGCATCCAAGAGACCCAGTACTTC.

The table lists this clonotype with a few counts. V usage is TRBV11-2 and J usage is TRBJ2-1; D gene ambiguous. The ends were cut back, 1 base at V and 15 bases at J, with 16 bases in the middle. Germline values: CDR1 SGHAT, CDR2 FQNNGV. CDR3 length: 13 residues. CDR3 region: CASSLGVQDCPFF. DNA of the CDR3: TGTGCCAGCAGCTTAGGTGTCCAGGATTGTCCGTTCTTC.

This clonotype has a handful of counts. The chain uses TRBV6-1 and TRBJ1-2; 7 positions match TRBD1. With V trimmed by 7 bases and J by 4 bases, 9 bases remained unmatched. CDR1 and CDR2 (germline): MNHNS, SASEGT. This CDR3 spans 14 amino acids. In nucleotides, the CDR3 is TGTGCCAGCACCCAATCAGGGGGTCTCTATGGCTACACCTTC. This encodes CASTQSGGLYGYTF.

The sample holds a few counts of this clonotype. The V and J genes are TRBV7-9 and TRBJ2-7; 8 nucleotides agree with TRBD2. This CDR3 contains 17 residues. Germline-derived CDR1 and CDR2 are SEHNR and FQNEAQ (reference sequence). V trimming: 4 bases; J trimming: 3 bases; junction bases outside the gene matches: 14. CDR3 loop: CASSSRGGLGAIYEQYF. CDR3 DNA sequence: TGTGCCAGCAGCTCCCGGGGGGGGCTAGGAGCTATCTACGAGCAGTACTTC.

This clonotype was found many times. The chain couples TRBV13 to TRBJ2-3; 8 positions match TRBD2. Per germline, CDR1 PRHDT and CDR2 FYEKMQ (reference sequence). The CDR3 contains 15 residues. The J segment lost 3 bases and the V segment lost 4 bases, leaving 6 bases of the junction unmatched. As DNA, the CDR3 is TGTGCCAGCAGCTCCCACTCGGGAGGGACAGATACGCAGTATTTT. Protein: CASSSHSGGTDTQYF.

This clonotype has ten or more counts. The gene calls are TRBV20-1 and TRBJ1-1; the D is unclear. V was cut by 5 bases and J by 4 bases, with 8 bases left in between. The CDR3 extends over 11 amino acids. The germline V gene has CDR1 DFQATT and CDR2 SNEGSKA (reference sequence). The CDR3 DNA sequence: TGCAGTGCTGTCGGGAGCACTGAAGCTTTCTTT. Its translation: CSAVGSTEAFF.

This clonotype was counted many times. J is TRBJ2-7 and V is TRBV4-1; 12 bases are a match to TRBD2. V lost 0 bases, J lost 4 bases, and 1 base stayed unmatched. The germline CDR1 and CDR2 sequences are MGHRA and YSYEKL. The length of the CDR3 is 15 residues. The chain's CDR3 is CASSQDGTSGYEQYF. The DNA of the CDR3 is TGCGCCAGCAGCCAAGACGGGACTAGCGGGTACGAGCAGTACTTC.

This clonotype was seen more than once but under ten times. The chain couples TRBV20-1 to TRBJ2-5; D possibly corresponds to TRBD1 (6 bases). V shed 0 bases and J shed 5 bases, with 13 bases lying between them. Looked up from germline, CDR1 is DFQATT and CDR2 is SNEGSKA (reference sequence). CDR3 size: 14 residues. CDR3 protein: CSARDWGPEETQYF. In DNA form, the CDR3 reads TGCAGTGCTAGAGATTGGGGGCCCGAGGAGACCCAGTACTTC.

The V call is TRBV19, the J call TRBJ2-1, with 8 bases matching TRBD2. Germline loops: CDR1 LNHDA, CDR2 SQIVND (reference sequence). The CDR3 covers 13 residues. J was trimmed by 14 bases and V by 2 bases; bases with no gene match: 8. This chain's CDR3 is CASSIRGTGGEFF. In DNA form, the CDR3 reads TGTGCCAGTAGTATACGCGGGACGGGGGGGGAGTTCTTC.

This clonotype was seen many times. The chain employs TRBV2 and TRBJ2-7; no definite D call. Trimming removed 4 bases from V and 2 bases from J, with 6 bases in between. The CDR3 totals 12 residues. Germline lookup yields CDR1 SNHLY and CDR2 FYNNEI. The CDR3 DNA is TGTGCCAGCAGTGCCCCCCCCTACGAGCAGTACTTC. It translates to CASSAPPYEQYF.

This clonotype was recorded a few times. CDR3 loop: CSALIGLAGGTRINEQFF. CDR3 bases: TGCAGTGCCTTAATAGGACTAGCGGGAGGGACCAGAATCAATGAGCAGTTCTTC. This chain connects TRBV20-1 to TRBJ2-1; TRBD2 matches 15 bases. Germline assignment: CDR1 DFQATT and CDR2 SNEGSKA (reference sequence). V was clipped by 6 bases and J by 6 bases; unmatched bases: 15. CDR3 size: 18 residues.

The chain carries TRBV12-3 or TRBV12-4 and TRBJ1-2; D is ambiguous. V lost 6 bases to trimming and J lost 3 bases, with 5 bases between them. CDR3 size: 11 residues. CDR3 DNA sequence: TGTGCCAGCAGGGAGGACTATGGCTACACCTTC. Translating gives CASREDYGYTF.

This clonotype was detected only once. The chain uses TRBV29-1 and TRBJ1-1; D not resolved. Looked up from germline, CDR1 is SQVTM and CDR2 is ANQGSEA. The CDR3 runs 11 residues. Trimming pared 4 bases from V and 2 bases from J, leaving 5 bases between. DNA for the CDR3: TGCAGCGTTGCCAGAAACACTGAAGCTTTCTTT. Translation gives CSVARNTEAFF.

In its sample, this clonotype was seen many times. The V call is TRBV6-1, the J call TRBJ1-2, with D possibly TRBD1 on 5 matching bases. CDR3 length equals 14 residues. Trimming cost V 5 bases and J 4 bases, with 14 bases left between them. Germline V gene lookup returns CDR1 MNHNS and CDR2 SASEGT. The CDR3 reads CASSRGWGSYGYTF. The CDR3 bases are TGTGCCAGCAGTCGGGGCTGGGGGTCCTATGGCTACACCTTC.

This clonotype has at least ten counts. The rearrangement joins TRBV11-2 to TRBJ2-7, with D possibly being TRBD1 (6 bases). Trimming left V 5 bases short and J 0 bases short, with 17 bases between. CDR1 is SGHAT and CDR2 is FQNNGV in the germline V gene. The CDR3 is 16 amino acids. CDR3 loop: CASSTPGHRISYEQYF. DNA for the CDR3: TGTGCCAGCAGCACTCCGGGACACCGGATCTCCTACGAGCAGTACTTC.

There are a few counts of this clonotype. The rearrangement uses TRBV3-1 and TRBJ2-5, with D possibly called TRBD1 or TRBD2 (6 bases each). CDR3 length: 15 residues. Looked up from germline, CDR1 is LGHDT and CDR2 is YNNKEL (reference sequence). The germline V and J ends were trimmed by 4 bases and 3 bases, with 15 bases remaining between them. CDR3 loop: CASSRGPGDKETQYF. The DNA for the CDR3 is TGTGCCAGCAGCCGGGGGCCGGGAGATAAAGAGACCCAGTACTTC.

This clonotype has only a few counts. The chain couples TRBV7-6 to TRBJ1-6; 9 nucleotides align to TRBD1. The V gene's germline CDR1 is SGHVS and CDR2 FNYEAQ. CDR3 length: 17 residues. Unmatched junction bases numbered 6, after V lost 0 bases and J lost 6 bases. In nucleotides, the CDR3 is TGTGCCAGCAGCTTAGCCCCATGGACAGGGGTTAATTCACCCCTCCACTTT. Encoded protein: CASSLAPWTGVNSPLHF.

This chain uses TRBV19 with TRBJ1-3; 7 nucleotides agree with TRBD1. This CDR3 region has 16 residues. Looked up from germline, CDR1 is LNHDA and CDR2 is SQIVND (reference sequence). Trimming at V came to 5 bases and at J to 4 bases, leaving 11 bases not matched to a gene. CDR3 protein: CASSRRQGRSGNTIYF. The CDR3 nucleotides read TGTGCCAGTAGTCGGAGACAGGGCCGCAGCGGAAACACCATATATTTT.

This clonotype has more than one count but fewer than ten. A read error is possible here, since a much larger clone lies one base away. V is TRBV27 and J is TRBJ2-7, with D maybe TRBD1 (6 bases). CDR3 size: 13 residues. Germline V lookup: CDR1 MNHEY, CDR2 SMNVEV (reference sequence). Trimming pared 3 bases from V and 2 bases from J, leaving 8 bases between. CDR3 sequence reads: CASSFRQAYEQYF. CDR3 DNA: TGTGCCAGCAGTTTCCGACAGGCCTACGAGCAGTACTTC.

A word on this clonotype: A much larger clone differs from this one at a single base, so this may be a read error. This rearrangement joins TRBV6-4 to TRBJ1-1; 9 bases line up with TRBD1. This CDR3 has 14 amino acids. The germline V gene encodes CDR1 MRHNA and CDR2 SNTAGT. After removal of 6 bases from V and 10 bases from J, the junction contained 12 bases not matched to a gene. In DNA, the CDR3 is TGTGCCAGCAGCGAAACCGGACAGGGGCCTGGAGCTTTCTTT. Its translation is CASSETGQGPGAFF.

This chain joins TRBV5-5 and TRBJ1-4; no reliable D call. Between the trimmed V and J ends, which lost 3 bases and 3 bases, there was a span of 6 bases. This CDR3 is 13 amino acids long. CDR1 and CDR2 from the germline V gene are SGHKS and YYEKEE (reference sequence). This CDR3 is CASSYASNEKLFF. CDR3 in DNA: TGTGCCAGCAGCTATGCCTCTAATGAAAAACTGTTTTTT.

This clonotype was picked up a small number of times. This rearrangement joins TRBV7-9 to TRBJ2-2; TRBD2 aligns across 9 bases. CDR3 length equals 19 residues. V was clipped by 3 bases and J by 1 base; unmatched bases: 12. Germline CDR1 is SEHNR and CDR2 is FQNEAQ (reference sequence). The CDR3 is CASSFSFRRAGGNTGELFF. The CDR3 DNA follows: TGTGCCAGCAGCTTTTCCTTTCGTCGAGCGGGAGGGAACACCGGGGAGCTGTTTTTT.

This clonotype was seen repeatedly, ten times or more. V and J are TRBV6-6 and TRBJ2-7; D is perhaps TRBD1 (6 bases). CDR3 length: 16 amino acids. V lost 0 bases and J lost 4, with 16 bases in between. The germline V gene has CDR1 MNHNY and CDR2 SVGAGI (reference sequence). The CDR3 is CASSYSKQGWSYEQYF. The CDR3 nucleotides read TGTGCCAGCAGTTACTCGAAGCAGGGGTGGTCGTACGAGCAGTACTTC.

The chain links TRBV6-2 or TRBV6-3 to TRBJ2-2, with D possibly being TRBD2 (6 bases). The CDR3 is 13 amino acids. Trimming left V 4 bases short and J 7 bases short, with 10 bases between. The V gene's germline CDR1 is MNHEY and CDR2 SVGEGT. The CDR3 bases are TGTGCCAGCAGTTTAGGAGGGATCGGGGAGCTGTTTTTT. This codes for CASSLGGIGELFF.

The CDR3 DNA follows: TGTGCCAGCAGTTATGGCACAGCTGGGGCCAACGTCCTGACTTTC. It codes for CASSYGTAGANVLTF. V and J are TRBV6-1 and TRBJ2-6; D is uncertain. The V gene lost 5 bases and the J gene lost 2 bases, with 10 bases spanning the gap. Germline V gene sequence: CDR1 MNHNS, CDR2 SASEGT. The CDR3 has 15 residues.

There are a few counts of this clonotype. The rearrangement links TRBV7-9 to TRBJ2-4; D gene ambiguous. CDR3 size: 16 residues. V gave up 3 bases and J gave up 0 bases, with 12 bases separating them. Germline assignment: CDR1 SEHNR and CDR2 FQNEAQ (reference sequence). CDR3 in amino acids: CASSFAPKVAKNIQYF. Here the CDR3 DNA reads TGTGCCAGCAGCTTTGCTCCTAAAGTAGCCAAAAACATTCAGTACTTC.

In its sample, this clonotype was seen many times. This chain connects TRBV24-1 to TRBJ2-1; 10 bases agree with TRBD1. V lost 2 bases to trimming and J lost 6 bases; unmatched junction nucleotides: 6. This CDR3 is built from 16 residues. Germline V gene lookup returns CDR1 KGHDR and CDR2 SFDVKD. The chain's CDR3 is CATSDSGTGVGNEQFF. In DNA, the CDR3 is TGTGCCACCAGTGATTCCGGGACAGGGGTCGGCAATGAGCAGTTCTTC.

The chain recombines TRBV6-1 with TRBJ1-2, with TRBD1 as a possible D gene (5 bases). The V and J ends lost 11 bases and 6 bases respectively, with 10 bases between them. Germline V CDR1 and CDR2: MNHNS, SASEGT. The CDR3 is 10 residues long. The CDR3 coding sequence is TGTGCCTTGTGGGGGGATGGCTACACCTTC. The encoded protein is CALWGDGYTF.

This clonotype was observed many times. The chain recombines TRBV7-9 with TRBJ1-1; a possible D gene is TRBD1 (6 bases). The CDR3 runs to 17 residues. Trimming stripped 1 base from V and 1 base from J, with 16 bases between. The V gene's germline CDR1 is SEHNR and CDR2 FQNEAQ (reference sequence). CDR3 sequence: CASSLGPVGGKNTEAFF. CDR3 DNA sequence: TGTGCCAGCAGCTTAGGTCCCGTAGGGGGAAAGAACACTGAAGCTTTCTTT. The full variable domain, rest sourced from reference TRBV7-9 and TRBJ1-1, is DTGVSQNPRHKITKRGQNVTFRCDPISEHNRLYWYRQTLGQGPEFLTYFQNEAQLEKSRLLSDRFSAERPKGSFSTLEIQRTEQGDSAMYLCASSLGPVGGKNTEAFFGQGTRLTVV.

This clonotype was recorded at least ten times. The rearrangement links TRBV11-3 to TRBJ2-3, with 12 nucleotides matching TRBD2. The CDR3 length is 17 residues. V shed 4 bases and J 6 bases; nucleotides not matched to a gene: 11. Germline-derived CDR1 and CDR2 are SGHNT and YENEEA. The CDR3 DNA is TGTGCCAGCAGCTCCTCTTCCGGGACTAGCGGGTATGATACGCAGTATTTT. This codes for CASSSSSGTSGYDTQYF.

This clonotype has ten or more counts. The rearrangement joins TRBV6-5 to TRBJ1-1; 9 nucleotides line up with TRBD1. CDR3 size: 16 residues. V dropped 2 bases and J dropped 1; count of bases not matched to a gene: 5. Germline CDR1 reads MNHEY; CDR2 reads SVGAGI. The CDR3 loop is CASSYRGTGKNTEAFF. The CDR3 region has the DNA TGTGCCAGCAGTTACCGAGGGACAGGGAAGAACACTGAAGCTTTCTTT.